This TCR beta chain was observed in a study of CD8 T cells in ankylosing spondylitis. The study's findings and limits: Past research had described some motif variants in reactive arthritis synovial fluid and blood. There was reportedly significant enrichment of clones that were disease-linked in matched ankylosing spondylitis synovial fluid. Ankylosing spondylitis blood seemed to carry a telltale TCR beta motif made of several highly homologous variants.

This clonotype appeared many times. The antigen is undetermined. As the method for making TCR beta libraries, quantitative 5'-RACE with molecular barcodes was used. TCRdb itself ran the 5' RACE reads through MiXCR, one entry per CDR3 protein. Of more than 300,000 distinct CDR3 sequences listed, 6.5% to 10% are singletons. V gave up 6 bases and J gave up 0 bases; unmatched junction bases: 7. The length of the CDR3 is 16 residues. The V gene's germline CDR1 is SGHRS and CDR2 YFSETQ. The sequencing sample was made of blood, either unsorted or a sorted T cell fraction (not recorded which). The receptor was isolated from a male donor with ankylosing spondylitis. The V and J genes are TRBV5-1 and TRBJ2-2; 8 positions agree with TRBD2. The DNA for the CDR3 is TGCGCCAGCACCCCTCGGGAGGGTACGAACACCGGGGAGCTGTTTTTT. Translation: CASTPREGTNTGELFF.